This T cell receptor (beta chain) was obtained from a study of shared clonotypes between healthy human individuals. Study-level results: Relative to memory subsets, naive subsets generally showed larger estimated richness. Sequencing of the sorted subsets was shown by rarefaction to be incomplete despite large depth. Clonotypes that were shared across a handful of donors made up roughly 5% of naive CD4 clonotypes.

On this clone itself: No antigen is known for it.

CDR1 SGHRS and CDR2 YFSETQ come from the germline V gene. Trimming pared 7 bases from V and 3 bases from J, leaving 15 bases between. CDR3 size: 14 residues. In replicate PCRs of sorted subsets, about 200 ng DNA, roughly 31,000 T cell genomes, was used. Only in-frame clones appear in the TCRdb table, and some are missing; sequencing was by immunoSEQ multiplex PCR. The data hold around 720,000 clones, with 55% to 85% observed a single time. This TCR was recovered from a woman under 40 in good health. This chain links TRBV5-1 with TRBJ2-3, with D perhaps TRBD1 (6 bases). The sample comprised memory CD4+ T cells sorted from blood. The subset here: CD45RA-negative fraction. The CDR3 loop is CASSFQGLTDTQYF. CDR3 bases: TGCGCCAGCTCGTTTCAGGGGTTGACAGATACGCAGTATTTT.